This passage covers 30 T cell receptor beta chains from one sample sequenced in a study of tissue T cells after allogeneic stem cell transplantation. Sequencing was performed with immunoSEQ multiplex PCR; in TCRdb, only in-frame clones are kept and a portion is missing. The profile shows about 22,000 clones, 72% of them singletons. The source material was spleen. The receptors here all came from a female BALB/c mouse in good health. This mouse strain has H2-d as its MHC haplotype.

A note on this clone: The genes are named according to mouse. The DNA ends 1 residue before the CDR3 does, and the rest of the CDR3 is filled in from the germline J gene. This chain joins TRBV29 and TRBJ2-7; D call uncertain. From germline, CDR1 is MSHET and CDR2 SYDVDS. The V and J ends lost 0 bases and 4 bases respectively, with 4 bases between them. The CDR3 has 12 amino acids. CDR3 DNA (partial): TGTGCTAGCAGTTTATCAGAATATGAACAGTAC. Encoded protein: CASSLSEYEQY. In full, the CDR3 reads CASSLSEYEQYF.

There are a few counts of this clone. The gene names here belong to mouse. The CDR3 extends 1 residue past the end of the read, so its final part is completed from the germline J gene. This rearrangement joins TRBV3 to TRBJ2-7, with D perhaps matching TRBD2 (6 bases). The CDR3 spans 14 residues. Germline values: CDR1 SNHLY, CDR2 FYNGKV (reference sequence). With 1 base removed from V and 0 bases from J, the gap between germline ends came to 7 bases. The CDR3 is CASSLDWASYEQYF. The CDR3 bases that were read are TGTGCCAGCAGCTTAGACTGGGCCTCCTATGAACAGTAC.

Turning to this clone: Here the gene names and germline are mouse. From the germline J gene comes the end of the CDR3, since the read stops 1 residue before it. V gene TRBV30 combines with J gene TRBJ2-1; D is uncertain. Germline V CDR1 and CDR2: SQVVS, ANEGSEA. V was clipped by 0 bases and J by 0 bases, with 6 bases between them. The CDR3 consists of 14 residues. The CDR3 loop reads CSSRDRINYAEQFF. The covered CDR3 bases are TGTAGTTCTAGAGACAGGATTAACTATGCTGAGCAGTTC.

This clone is a singleton in its sample. Gene names and germline match the mouse. The read gets to within 1 residue of the CDR3 end, and the germline J gene fills in the rest. The V and J genes are TRBV19 and TRBJ2-1; D gene uncertain. The CDR3 spans 12 residues. Deletions cut 2 bases from V and 7 bases from J, with 7 bases between. Germline V gene lookup returns CDR1 FNHDT and CDR2 SITEND (reference sequence). Incomplete CDR3 DNA: TGTGCCAGCAGTATCGGGGAAGCTGAGCAGTTC. Protein: CASSIGEAEQF. The full CDR3 is CASSIGEAEQFF. Full variable domain (rest looked up from reference TRBV19 and TRBJ2-1): GGIITQTPKFLIGQEGQKLTLKCQQNFNHDTMYWYRQDSGKGLRLIYYSITENDLQKGDLSEGYDASREKKSSFSLTVTSAQKNEMAVFLCASSIGEAEQFFGPGTRLTVL.

On this clone: Gene labels here are mouse ones. The CDR3 end falls 1 residue outside the read, so it is completed with the germline J gene. The V call is TRBV2, the J call TRBJ1-4, with TRBD1 as a possible D gene (5 bases). V lost 0 bases to trimming and J lost 5 bases, with 10 bases between them. Germline CDR1 LGHNA, CDR2 YSYQKL. This CDR3 spans 15 amino acids. Partial CDR3 DNA: TGTGCCAGCAGCCAAGAGTGGGGGTTGAACGAAAGATTATTT. Encoded protein: CASSQEWGLNERLF. The full CDR3 sequence reads CASSQEWGLNERLFF.

Comment on this clone: The genes are named according to mouse. The sequenced fragment ends 1 residue before the CDR3 boundary, so the rest is inferred from the germline J gene. The rearrangement uses TRBV29 and TRBJ1-1; 9 nucleotides align to TRBD1. CDR1 and CDR2 (germline): MSHET, SYDVDS. CDR3 size: 14 residues. J gave up 1 base and V 6 bases, and 3 bases lay outside the gene matches. The CDR3 sequence is CASSYRGRNTEVFF. The part of the CDR3 DNA that was read is TGTGCTAGCAGCTACAGGGGGCGAAACACAGAAGTCTTC.

Regarding this clone: Genes here carry mouse names. The CDR3 end falls 1 residue outside the read, so it is completed with the germline J gene. The V and J genes are TRBV5 and TRBJ1-4; D possibly corresponds to TRBD1 (5 bases). This CDR3 comprises 15 residues. Germline V gives CDR1 LGHNA, CDR2 YNLKQL (reference sequence). Trimming left V 0 bases short and J 6 bases short, with 11 bases between. This chain's CDR3 is CASSQDPGKDERLFF. CDR3 bases read: TGTGCCAGCAGCCAAGACCCAGGGAAGGACGAAAGATTATTT.

Notes on this clone: The genes are named according to mouse. The read ends 1 residue before the CDR3 terminus; that terminus is restored from the germline J gene. The chain has TRBV19 and TRBJ2-5; a weak D match, TRBD1 (6 bases). This CDR3 is built from 13 residues. Germline V gives CDR1 FNHDT, CDR2 SITEND (reference sequence). The V end was cut by 4 bases, the J end by 1 base, with 7 bases between. The CDR3: CASSRQDQDTQYF. CDR3 bases read: TGTGCCAGCAGTCGACAGGACCAAGACACCCAGTAC.

Turning to this clone: Gene names are the mouse ones. Read sequence stops 1 residue before the CDR3 end, and the germline J gene provides the missing end. V is TRBV20 and J is TRBJ2-7, with 12 bases aligning to TRBD2. Trimming took 6 bases from V and 7 from J; bases not matched to a gene: 7. This CDR3 spans 13 amino acids. From germline, CDR1 is GFQATS and CDR2 STVNSAI. The CDR3 sequence is CGATTGGAREQYF. Incomplete CDR3 DNA: TGTGGTGCCACGACTGGGGGGGCGCGGGAACAGTAC. The full variable domain, with the rest looked up from reference TRBV20 and TRBJ2-7, is GALVYQYPRRTICKSGTSMRMECQAVGFQATSVAWYRQSPQKTFELIALSTVNSAIKYEQNFTQEKFPISHPNLSFSSMTVLNAYLEDRGLYLCGATTGGAREQYFGPGTRLTVL.

As to this clone: Gene names and germline refer to mouse. The read terminates 1 residue before the CDR3 end, so the remaining end is supplied by the germline J gene. This chain joins TRBV20 and TRBJ2-5; 8 nucleotides line up with TRBD1. The length of the CDR3 is 14 residues. V lost 0 bases to trimming and J lost 5 bases; unmatched junction nucleotides: 4. Germline V CDR1 and CDR2: GFQATS, STVNSAI. CDR3 DNA, as far as it was read: TGTGGTGCTAGGGATGGCAGGGGGCGAGACACCCAGTAC. It specifies CGARDGRGRDTQY. The whole CDR3 protein is CGARDGRGRDTQYF.

This clone was seen more than once but under ten times. These gene names are mouse names. The read is 1 residue too short to cover the CDR3 end, so that end is filled in from the germline J gene. V gene TRBV5 combines with J gene TRBJ2-1; no clear D gene. With 3 bases removed from V and 2 bases from J, the gap between germline ends came to 5 bases. The germline gives CDR1 LGHNA, CDR2 YNLKQL (reference sequence). This CDR3 has 13 residues. CDR3 loop: CASSQRDYAEQFF. CDR3 DNA (partial): TGTGCCAGCAGCCAGAGGGACTATGCTGAGCAGTTC.

A word on this clone: Mouse gene names and germline throughout. The CDR3 extends 1 residue past the end of the read, so its final part is completed from the germline J gene. V usage is TRBV13-1 and J usage is TRBJ2-5; D not resolved. This CDR3 spans 11 amino acids. Germline CDR1 reads NSHNY; CDR2 reads SYGAGN. Trimming cost V 0 bases and J 5 bases, with 1 base left between them. The covered CDR3 bases are TGTGCCAGCAGTGATGTAGACACCCAGTAC. Residues: CASSDVDTQY. The complete CDR3 reads CASSDVDTQYF.

As regards this clone: Gene names refer to mouse genes. From the germline J gene comes the end of the CDR3, since the read stops 1 residue before it. The chain couples TRBV19 to TRBJ2-7; the D is unclear. Germline CDR1 and CDR2: FNHDT and SITEND (reference sequence). V was shortened by 5 bases and J by 6 bases, with 9 bases between the two germline ends. The CDR3 is 11 amino acids. The sequenced part of the CDR3 DNA is TGTGCCAGCAGCGTCGGTGGTGAACAGTAC. Protein sequence: CASSVGGEQY. The complete CDR3 sequence is CASSVGGEQYF.

With regard to this clone: The gene names here belong to mouse. The read comes to an end 1 residue before the CDR3 does, leaving the germline J gene to fill in the end. This rearrangement joins TRBV13-1 to TRBJ1-3, with a weak D call TRBD1 (6 bases). The CDR3 has 16 residues. Per germline, CDR1 NSHNY and CDR2 SYGAGN. The germline V and J ends were trimmed by 0 bases and 0 bases, with 10 bases remaining between them. The CDR3 is CASSDVGTNSGNTLYF. The CDR3 DNA, read in part, is TGTGCCAGCAGTGATGTCGGGACAAATTCTGGAAATACGCTCTAT.

Comment on this clone: Gene names and germline refer to mouse. The CDR3 is cut off 1 residue early in the read; its end comes from the germline J gene. This chain links TRBV5 with TRBJ2-4, with 8 bases that match TRBD2. There are 14 residues in the CDR3. Trimming took 0 bases from V and 4 from J; bases not matched to a gene: 0. Looked up from germline, CDR1 is LGHNA and CDR2 is YNLKQL (reference sequence). The CDR3: CASSQDWGENTLYF. The CDR3 DNA, read in part, is TGTGCCAGCAGCCAAGACTGGGGGGAAAACACCTTGTAC.

This clone was detected a few times. The listed genes are named as in mouse. With the read ending 1 residue before the CDR3 end, the germline J gene is used to fill in that end. This rearrangement joins TRBV13-2 to TRBJ1-5; D gene unclear. Germline values: CDR1 NNHNN, CDR2 SYGAGS (reference sequence). The CDR3 totals 12 residues. The V end was cut by 4 bases, the J end by 4 bases, with 6 bases between. The sequenced CDR3 bases are TGTGCCAGCGGTCCCCAAAACCAGGCTCCGCTT. Translated, it gives CASGPQNQAPL. The whole CDR3 protein is CASGPQNQAPLF.

This clone was detected only a few times. Genes and germline come from the mouse. The read ends 1 residue early relative to the CDR3; the germline J gene fills the gap. The gene calls are TRBV20 and TRBJ1-5; possibly TRBD1 for D (6 bases). CDR1 and CDR2 (germline): GFQATS, STVNSAI. The CDR3 has 13 amino acids. V shed 0 bases and J shed 7 bases, with 10 bases lying between them. CDR3 sequence reads: CGAREGTKQAPLF. The sequenced part of the CDR3 DNA is TGTGGTGCTAGGGAAGGGACAAAACAGGCTCCGCTT.

In the case of this clone: The genes are named according to mouse. Sequencing ends 1 residue short of the CDR3 end; the germline J gene provides the rest. This chain links TRBV1 with TRBJ2-5; D might be TRBD1 (6 bases). The CDR3 covers 14 residues. Trimming took 0 bases from V and 6 from J, leaving 10 bases between them. From germline, CDR1 is NSQYPW and CDR2 LRSPGD (reference sequence). CDR3 sequence reads: CTCSADQGRDTQYF. CDR3 DNA, as far as it was read: TGCACCTGCAGTGCAGATCAGGGGCGGGACACCCAGTAC.

About this clone: Genes and germline come from the mouse. Read coverage stops 1 residue before the CDR3 terminus; the germline J gene supplies the remainder. The chain recombines TRBV5 with TRBJ1-1, with 8 bases fitting TRBD1. Germline V gene lookup returns CDR1 LGHNA and CDR2 YNLKQL (reference sequence). The CDR3 has 14 amino acids. V lost 2 bases, J lost 7 bases, and 6 bases stayed unmatched. This CDR3 is CASSQKTGGEEVFF. The part of the CDR3 DNA that was read is TGTGCCAGCAGCCAAAAAACAGGGGGAGAAGAAGTCTTC.

Note on this clone: All gene names here are mouse names. The DNA read from the CDR3 is TGTGCTAGCAGTTTGGCGGGGTCCGACTACACC. Protein sequence: CASSLAGSDYT. The complete CDR3 reads CASSLAGSDYTF. The chain links TRBV29 to TRBJ1-2; D gene ambiguous. The read halts 1 residue ahead of the CDR3 end, with the missing end drawn from the germline J gene. This CDR3 has 12 amino acids. The germline CDR1 and CDR2 sequences are MSHET and SYDVDS. V lost 3 bases, J lost 5 bases, and 7 bases lay in between. Full variable domain (remainder filled in from reference TRBV29 and TRBJ1-2): DMKVTQMPRYLIKRMGENVLLECGQDMSHETMYWYRQDPGLGLQLIYISYDVDSNSEGDIPKGYRVSRKKREHFSLILDSAKTNQTSVYFCASSLAGSDYTFGSGTRLLVI.

This clone was observed a few times. Gene names and germline refer to mouse. The read ends 1 residue early relative to the CDR3; the germline J gene fills the gap. The rearrangement joins TRBV19 to TRBJ2-3; D gene ambiguous. V was clipped by 2 bases and J by 0 bases, with 7 bases between them. Germline CDR1 reads FNHDT; CDR2 reads SITEND (reference sequence). CDR3 length: 14 amino acids. CDR3 protein: CASSMGSSAETLYF. The CDR3 DNA, read in part, is TGTGCCAGCAGTATGGGGTCTAGTGCAGAAACGCTGTAT.

On this clone: The gene symbols are mouse symbols. The read stops 1 residue short of the end of the CDR3; the missing end is completed from the germline J gene. The V gene is TRBV13-3, the J gene TRBJ2-7; no clear D gene. Germline V gene sequence: CDR1 NNHDY, CDR2 SYVADS. The CDR3 length is 11 residues. Deletions cut 3 bases from V and 4 bases from J, with 5 bases between. The CDR3 region is CASSARYEQYF. CDR3 DNA (partial): TGTGCCAGCAGTGCCAGATATGAACAGTAC.

Comment on this clone: Gene names and germline match the mouse. CDR3 residues: CTCSPSSYEQYF. The sequenced part of the CDR3 DNA is TGCACCTGCAGTCCGAGCTCCTATGAACAGTAC. The chain combines TRBV1 with TRBJ2-7; D gene unclear. The read is 1 residue too short to cover the CDR3 end, so that end is filled in from the germline J gene. CDR1 is NSQYPW, CDR2 LRSPGD, per germline (reference sequence). This CDR3 is 12 amino acids long. Trimming removed 5 bases from V and 0 bases from J, with 5 bases in between. The variable domain in full, completed from reference TRBV1 and TRBJ2-7, reads VTLLEQNPRWRLVPRGQAVNLRCILKNSQYPWMSWYQQDLQKQLQWLFTLRSPGDKEVKSLPGADYLATRVTDTELRLQVANMSQGRTLYCTCSPSSYEQYFGPGTRLTVL.

As regards this clone: The gene names given are mouse names. Coverage ceases 1 residue before the CDR3 finishes, and the germline J gene fills in the end. The chain carries TRBV13-1 and TRBJ2-3; 7 bases map to TRBD1. The germline V gene encodes CDR1 NSHNY and CDR2 SYGAGN. V shed 2 bases, J shed 0 bases, and the junction held 3 bases outside the gene matches. This CDR3 is built from 15 residues. The sequenced CDR3 bases are TGTGCCAGCAGTGAGGACAGGAATAGTGCAGAAACGCTGTAT. The encoded protein is CASSEDRNSAETLY. In full, the CDR3 reads CASSEDRNSAETLYF.

With regard to this clone: Mouse gene names apply. The read halts 1 residue ahead of the CDR3 end, with the missing end drawn from the germline J gene. V gene TRBV19 combines with J gene TRBJ2-7; D is unclear. Trimming cost V 5 bases and J 0 bases, with 9 bases left between them. The germline CDR1 and CDR2 sequences are FNHDT and SITEND (reference sequence). CDR3 size: 13 residues. The sequenced CDR3 bases are TGTGCCAGCAGACCCTGGAGCTCCTATGAACAGTAC. It is translated as CASRPWSSYEQY. The entire CDR3 protein is CASRPWSSYEQYF.

Details on this clone: The genes and germline here are from mouse. The CDR3 end lies 1 residue beyond the end of the read and is filled in from the germline J gene. The chain uses TRBV29 and TRBJ1-5, with TRBD1 as a possible D gene (6 bases). Trimming cost V 3 bases and J 1 base, with 10 bases left between them. Looked up from germline, CDR1 is MSHET and CDR2 is SYDVDS. The CDR3 totals 15 residues. Partial CDR3 DNA: TGTGCTAGCAGTTTCTCCGGGACAAACAACCAGGCTCCGCTT. As protein: CASSFSGTNNQAPL. The full CDR3 reads CASSFSGTNNQAPLF.

The table lists this clone with a count of one. Genes here carry mouse names. The sequenced fragment ends 1 residue before the CDR3 boundary, so the rest is inferred from the germline J gene. The rearrangement links TRBV17 to TRBJ1-1; no firm D call. Germline V CDR1 and CDR2: MNHDT, YYDKIL. The V end was cut by 3 bases, the J end by 5 bases, with 7 bases between. The CDR3 is 12 residues long. The sequenced part of the CDR3 DNA is TGTGCTAGCAGTAGTAGGGCAACAGAAGTCTTC. Its translation: CASSSRATEVF. The whole CDR3 sequence is CASSSRATEVFF.

Worth noting for this clone: Gene names are mouse gene names. The CDR3 goes on 1 residue after the read ends, and that part is filled in from the germline J gene. The genes are TRBV13-1 and TRBJ2-7, with TRBD2 matching 8 bases. Germline V lookup: CDR1 NSHNY, CDR2 SYGAGN. The CDR3 has 15 amino acids. Losses at the gene ends were 5 bases for V and 0 bases for J; bases not matched to a gene: 7. The CDR3 bases that were read are TGTGCCAGCAGAAGATCTGGGGGGAGCTCCTATGAACAGTAC. It yields the protein CASRRSGGSSYEQY. The whole CDR3 reads CASRRSGGSSYEQYF.

About this clone itself: The gene names given are mouse names. The observed sequence ends 1 residue before the CDR3 terminus, with the missing tail filled in from the germline J gene. V gene TRBV19 combines with J gene TRBJ2-4; 10 bases map to TRBD1. The V and J ends lost 4 bases and 1 base, in that order; junction bases with no gene match: 6. Per germline, CDR1 FNHDT and CDR2 SITEND (reference sequence). CDR3 size: 16 residues. The covered CDR3 bases are TGTGCCAGCAGTCCCGGGACAGGGGCTGGTCAAAACACCTTGTAC. The encoded protein is CASSPGTGAGQNTLY. The complete CDR3 sequence is CASSPGTGAGQNTLYF.

Turning to this clone: Genes here carry mouse names. Read data end 1 residue before the CDR3 end; the end is taken from the germline J gene. The J gene is TRBJ1-3, the V gene TRBV29, with 10 positions matching TRBD1. The J segment lost 2 bases and the V segment lost 6 bases, leaving 4 bases of the junction unmatched. From germline, CDR1 is MSHET and CDR2 SYDVDS. The CDR3 runs 15 residues. The CDR3 reads CASSLGQGAGNTLYF. The covered CDR3 bases are TGTGCTAGCAGCCTCGGACAGGGGGCTGGAAATACGCTCTAT. Using reference TRBV29 and TRBJ1-3 for the parts outside the CDR3, the full variable domain is DMKVTQMPRYLIKRMGENVLLECGQDMSHETMYWYRQDPGLGLQLIYISYDVDSNSEGDIPKGYRVSRKKREHFSLILDSAKTNQTSVYFCASSLGQGAGNTLYFGEGSRLIVV.